This T cell receptor beta chain derives from a study of shared T cell receptors in the human thymus. Clones were read by immunoSEQ multiplex PCR, and TCRdb kept only the in-frame ones, dropping some. This table has hundreds of thousands of clones, 87% appearing once. This CDR3 has 12 residues. Germline assignment: CDR1 SGHTS and CDR2 YDEGEE. The V gene lost 5 bases and the J gene lost 8 bases, with 11 bases spanning the gap. These data also featured in a second study, about human thymus T cells. That study reports: Donor material was obtained from healthy Finnish infants undergoing corrective surgery for congenital heart defects.

J is TRBJ1-5 and V is TRBV5-8; D remains unclear. This clonotype originated in a boy in the first two years of life with a congenital heart defect. The sample was thymocytes. As DNA, the CDR3 is TGTGCCAGCAGGGAGCGTCTGAAGCCCCAGCATTTT. It yields the protein CASRERLKPQHF.